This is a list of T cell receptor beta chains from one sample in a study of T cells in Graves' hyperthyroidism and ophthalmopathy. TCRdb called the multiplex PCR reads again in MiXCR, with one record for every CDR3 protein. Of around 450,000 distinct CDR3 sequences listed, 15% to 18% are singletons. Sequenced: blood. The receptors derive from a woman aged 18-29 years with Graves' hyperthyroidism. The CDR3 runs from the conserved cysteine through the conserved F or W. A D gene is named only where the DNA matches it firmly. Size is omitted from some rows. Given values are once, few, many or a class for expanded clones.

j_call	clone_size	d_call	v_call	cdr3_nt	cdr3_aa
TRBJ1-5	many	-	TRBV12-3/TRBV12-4	TGTGCCAGCAGTTTAGCGGTCTCGGATAGCAATCAGCCCCAGCATTTT	CASSLAVSDSNQPQHF
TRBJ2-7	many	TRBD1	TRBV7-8	TGTGCCAGCAGCTCTTTGGAGACAGGGGCCTACGAGCAGTACTTC	CASSSLETGAYEQYF
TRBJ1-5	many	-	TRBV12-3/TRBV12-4	TGTGCCAGCAGTGGAGGGGACACCGGATGGAATCAGCCCCAGCATTTT	CASSGGDTGWNQPQHF
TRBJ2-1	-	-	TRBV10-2	TGCGCCAGCCGGGAGTACATTAATGAGCAGTTCTTC	CASREYINEQFF
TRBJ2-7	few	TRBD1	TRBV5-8	TGTGCCAGCAGCTTTGACAGGGGACCCGCCGAGCAGTACTTC	CASSFDRGPAEQYF
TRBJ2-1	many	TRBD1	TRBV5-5	TGTGCCAGCAGTTCGTCCGGGACAGACAATGAGCAGTTCTTC	CASSSSGTDNEQFF
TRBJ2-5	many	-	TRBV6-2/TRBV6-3	TGTGCCAGCAGTTACGGGAGCCGCCCGTACTTC	CASSYGSRPYF
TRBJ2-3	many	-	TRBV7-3	TGTGCCAGCAGCTTAGGGGTGGGGCCAGGTGGTGATACGCAGTATTTT	CASSLGVGPGGDTQYF
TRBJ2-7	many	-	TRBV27	TGTGCCAGCAGGACCCCGGGACGTTCCTACGAGCAGTACTTC	CASRTPGRSYEQYF
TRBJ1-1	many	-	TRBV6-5	TGTGCCAGCAGTTACTCGAGACGGGGAGGTTACGCTGAAGCTTTCTTT	CASSYSRRGGYAEAFF
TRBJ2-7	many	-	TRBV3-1	TGTGCCAGCAGGCGGGGGCCGGGAGAGCAGTACTTC	CASRRGPGEQYF
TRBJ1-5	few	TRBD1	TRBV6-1	TGTGCCAGCAGTTTGACGGGACAGGGCAATCAGCCCCAGCATTTT	CASSLTGQGNQPQHF
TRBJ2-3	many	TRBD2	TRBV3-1	TGTGCCAGCAGCCAAGATTTCGCGGGAGGGCTTGGGGATACGCAGTATTTT	CASSQDFAGGLGDTQYF
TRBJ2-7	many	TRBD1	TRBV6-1	TGTGCCAGCAGTCGAGACAGGGAGCCCTACGAGCAGTACTTC	CASSRDREPYEQYF
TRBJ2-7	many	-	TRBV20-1	TGCAGTCCCGTGGGGCCCAGCTCCTACGAGCAGTACTTC	CSPVGPSSYEQYF
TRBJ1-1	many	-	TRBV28	TGTGCCAGCAGAGCCCCAAGGCTTAACACTGAAGCTTTCTTT	CASRAPRLNTEAFF
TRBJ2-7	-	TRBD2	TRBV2	TGTGCCAGCAGTTTTGGCGGGGGGGCCGACGAGCAGTACTTC	CASSFGGGADEQYF
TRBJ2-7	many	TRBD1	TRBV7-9	TGTGCCAGCAGCGCGGAGACAGGGGGCGTATTCTACGAGCAGTACTTC	CASSAETGGVFYEQYF
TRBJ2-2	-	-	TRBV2	TGTGCCAGCTCCAACCCTATCAGGCCCGGGGAGCTGTTTTTT	CASSNPIRPGELFF
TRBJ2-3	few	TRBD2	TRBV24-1	TGTGCCACCACCGTCGGGGGGGGGGATACAGATACGCAGTATTTT	CATTVGGGDTDTQYF
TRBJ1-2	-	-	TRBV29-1	TGCAGCGTTGTAACCGACTACTATGGCTACACCTTC	CSVVTDYYGYTF
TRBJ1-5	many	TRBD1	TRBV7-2	TGTGCCAGCAGCTTAAGGAGGGGGCAGGGAGTTCAGCCCCAGCATTTT	CASSLRRGQGVQPQHF
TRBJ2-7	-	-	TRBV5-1	TGCGCCAGCAGCTTCTCCGGGAACTCCTACGAGCAGTACTTC	CASSFSGNSYEQYF
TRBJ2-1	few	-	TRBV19	TGTGCCAGTAGTATGGTAAGGACAGCCAATGAGCAGTTCTTC	CASSMVRTANEQFF
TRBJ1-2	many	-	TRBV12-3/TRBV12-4	TGTGCCGGCTGGTTTTATGGCTACACCTTC	CAGWFYGYTF
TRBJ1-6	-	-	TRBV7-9	TGTGCCAGCAGCTTAGGGGGTTTGGAAAATTCACCCCTCCACTTT	CASSLGGLENSPLHF
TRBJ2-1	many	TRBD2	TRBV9	TGTGCCAGCAGCGTAGCTACGAGCGGGGGGCAGCATTACAATGAGCAGTTCTTC	CASSVATSGGQHYNEQFF
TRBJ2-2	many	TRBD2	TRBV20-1	TGCAGTGCCCCCTCTGCGCGGGGGGCGAACACCGGGGAGCTGTTTTTT	CSAPSARGANTGELFF
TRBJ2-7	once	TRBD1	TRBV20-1	TGCAGTGCTCCACAAACAGGGGGCCGGGAGCAGTACTTC	CSAPQTGGREQYF
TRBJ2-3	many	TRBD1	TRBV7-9	TGTGCCAGCAGCTTGGACAGGGTCGCAGATACGCAGTATTTT	CASSLDRVADTQYF
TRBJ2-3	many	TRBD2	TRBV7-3	TGTGCCAGCAGCCTCGCGCGGGGGGGACTCGTCACAGATACGCAGTATTTT	CASSLARGGLVTDTQYF
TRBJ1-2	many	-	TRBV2	TGTGCCAGCAGTGAAAGGGTTAACTATGGCTACACCTTC	CASSERVNYGYTF
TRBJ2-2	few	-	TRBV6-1	TGTGCCAGCAGTGTAGTACAGACGAACACCGGGGAGCTGTTTTTT	CASSVVQTNTGELFF
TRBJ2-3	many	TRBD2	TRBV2	TGTGCCAGCCTGAGCGGGGGGAGTGGCACAGATACGCAGTATTTT	CASLSGGSGTDTQYF
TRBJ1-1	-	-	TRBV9	TGTGCCAGCACCTCCGGGGTGGGAACTGAAGCTTTCTTT	CASTSGVGTEAFF
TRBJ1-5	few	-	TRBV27	TGTGCCAGCAGTGTGCAGGGAGGAAGCCAGCCCCAGCATTTT	CASSVQGGSQPQHF
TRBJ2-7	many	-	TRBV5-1	TGCGCCAGCAGCTTGTCGCAAAACGGGCCATCCTACGAGCAGTACTTC	CASSLSQNGPSYEQYF
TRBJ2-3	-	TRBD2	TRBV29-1	TGCAGCGTTGAAGGGACTAGCGGGAGCACAGATACGCAGTATTTT	CSVEGTSGSTDTQYF
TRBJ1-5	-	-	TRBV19	TGTGCCAGTAAAATACAGGGAAGCAATCAGCCCCAGCATTTT	CASKIQGSNQPQHF
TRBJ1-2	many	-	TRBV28	TGTGCCAGCCTCCCCCTCGGAGGGGATCCACATGGCTACACCTTC	CASLPLGGDPHGYTF
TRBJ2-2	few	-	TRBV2	TGTGCCAGCAGTGAAGAAGGGGTCGGCACCGGGGAGCTGTTTTTT	CASSEEGVGTGELFF
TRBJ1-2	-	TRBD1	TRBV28	TGTGCCAGCAGCAGGGGGCGCGCGGGTGGCTACACCTTC	CASSRGRAGGYTF
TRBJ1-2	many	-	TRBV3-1	TGTGCCAGCAGCCACTCCGGGACCGATGGCTACACCTTC	CASSHSGTDGYTF
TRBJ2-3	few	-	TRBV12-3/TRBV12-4	TGTGCCAGCAGTTGGTTACGAACTAGCACAGATACGCAGTATTTT	CASSWLRTSTDTQYF
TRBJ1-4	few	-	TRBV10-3	TGTGCCATCAGTGATCAGGGTGGAGCTGAAAAACTGTTTTTT	CAISDQGGAEKLFF
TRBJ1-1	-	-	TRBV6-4	TGTGCCGGGTTCAGGTACACTGAAGCTTTCTTT	CAGFRYTEAFF
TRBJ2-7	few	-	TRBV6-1	TGTGCCAGCAGTGAAGAGGGGGGTGGGTCCAGGGCCTACGAGCAGTACTTC	CASSEEGGGSRAYEQYF
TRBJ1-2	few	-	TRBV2	TGTGCCAGCAGGATGAAGGTATGGACCTATGGCTACACCTTC	CASRMKVWTYGYTF